One TCR beta chain is described in this entry. This sample was taken from a study of blood T cell repertoires in COVID-19. The overall study: The study drew acute and convalescent COVID-19 samples from the United States, Italy and Spain.

The CDR3 is 12 amino acids. Germline trimming cut 4 bases from V and 11 bases from J; bases unmatched to any gene: 5. Study processing details: Reference gene primer amplification in the assay estimated nucleated cell counts. Profiling relied on immunoSEQ multiplex PCR, and the TCRdb table lists in-frame clones only, not all of them. The V and J calls and clone size come from that table; D and trimming were worked out from the DNA. The table has approximately 100,000 clones, 70% to 90% seen once; the top ten hold around 4.2%. In Seattle, patients joined the study during active infection and were tracked longitudinally.

The clonotype comes from a human donor with COVID-19, enrolled during active disease. The donor label of this sample is uncertain. The chain carries TRBV12-3 or TRBV12-4 and TRBJ2-5, with 9 nucleotides matching TRBD1. The sample was peripheral blood. CDR3 residues: CASSYGTGRQYF. In DNA, the CDR3 is TGTGCCAGCAGTTACGGGACAGGGCGTCAGTACTTC.